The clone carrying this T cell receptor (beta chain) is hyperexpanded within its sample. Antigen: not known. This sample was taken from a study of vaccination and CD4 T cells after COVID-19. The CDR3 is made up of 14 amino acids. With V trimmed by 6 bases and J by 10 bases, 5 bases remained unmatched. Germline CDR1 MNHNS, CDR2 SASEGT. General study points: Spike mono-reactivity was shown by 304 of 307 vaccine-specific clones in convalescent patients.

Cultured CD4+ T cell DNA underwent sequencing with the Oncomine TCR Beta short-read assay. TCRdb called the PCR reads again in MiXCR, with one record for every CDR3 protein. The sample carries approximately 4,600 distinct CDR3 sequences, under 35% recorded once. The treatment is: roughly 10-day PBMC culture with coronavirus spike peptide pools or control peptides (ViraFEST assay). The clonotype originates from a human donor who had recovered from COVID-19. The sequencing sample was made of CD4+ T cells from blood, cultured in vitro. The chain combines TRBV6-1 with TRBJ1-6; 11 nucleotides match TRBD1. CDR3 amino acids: CASSRGQGESPLHF. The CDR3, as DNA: TGTGCCAGCAGCAGGGGACAGGGGGAGTCACCCCTCCACTTT.